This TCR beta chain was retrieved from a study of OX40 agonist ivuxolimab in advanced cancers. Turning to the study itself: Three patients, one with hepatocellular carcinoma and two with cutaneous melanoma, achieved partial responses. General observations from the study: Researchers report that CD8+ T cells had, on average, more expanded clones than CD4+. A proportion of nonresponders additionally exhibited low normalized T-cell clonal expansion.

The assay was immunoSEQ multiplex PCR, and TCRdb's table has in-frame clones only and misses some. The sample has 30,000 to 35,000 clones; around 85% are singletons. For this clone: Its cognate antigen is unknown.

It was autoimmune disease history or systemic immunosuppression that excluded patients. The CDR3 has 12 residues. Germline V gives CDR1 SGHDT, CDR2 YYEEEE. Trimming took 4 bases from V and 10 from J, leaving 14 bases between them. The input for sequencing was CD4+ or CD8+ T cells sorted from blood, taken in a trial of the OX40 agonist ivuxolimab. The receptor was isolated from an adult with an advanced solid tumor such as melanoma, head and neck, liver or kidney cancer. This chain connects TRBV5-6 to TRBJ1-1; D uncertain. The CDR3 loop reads CASSTPTEGAFF. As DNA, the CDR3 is TGTGCCAGCAGCACTCCGACTGAGGGAGCTTTCTTT.